This T cell receptor (beta chain) was captured by sequencing in a study of response to subunit inactivated influenza vaccine. General observations from the study: After each seasonal influenza vaccination, few new T cells are recruited, the authors suggested.

On this clonotype itself: Antigen specificity is unknown.

TCRdb re-analysed the RT-PCR reads in MiXCR, keeping a single row per CDR3 protein. The table has about 650,000 distinct CDR3 sequences, 15% to 18% seen once. CDR3 length: 16 amino acids. Germline CDR1 DFQATT, CDR2 SNEGSKA (reference sequence). Trimming left V 0 bases short and J 0 bases short, with 15 bases between. The V and J genes are TRBV20-1 and TRBJ2-7; a possible D gene is TRBD1 (6 bases). This TCR derives from a man aged 50 or older who received an inactivated influenza vaccine. The specimen comprised PBMCs from blood, sampled about 13 days after vaccination. CDR3 in amino acids: CSARDRQVINSYEQYF. DNA for the CDR3: TGCAGTGCTAGAGACCGACAGGTCATAAACTCCTACGAGCAGTACTTC.